These T cell receptor beta chains were read from a single sample in a study of control samples from healthy donors and cancer patients. Assay: immunoSEQ multiplex PCR; the TCRdb copy retains only in-frame clones and omits some. The sample includes 130,000 to 150,000 clones, approximately 91% of them seen just once. Sequenced input: blood. These receptors came from a man aged 25 to 45 in good health. The CDR3 runs from the conserved cysteine through the conserved F or W. A D gene is named only where the DNA matches it firmly. Not every row has a clone size; where given, it reads once, few, many or a size class.

D	size	V	J	CDR3	DNA
NA	NA	TRBV3-1/TRBV3-2	TRBJ2-2	CASSPRLAITGELFF	TGTGCCAGCAGCCCTCGCCTAGCCATCACCGGGGAGCTGTTTTTT
NA	NA	TRBV19	TRBJ2-7	CASGPGSSYEQYF	TGTGCCAGTGGTCCGGGAAGCTCCTACGAGCAGTACTTC
TRBD1	NA	TRBV19	TRBJ1-1	CASSPGQLNTEAFF	TGTGCCAGTAGTCCGGGACAGTTGAACACTGAAGCTTTCTTT
TRBD1	NA	TRBV5-1	TRBJ2-2	CASHSDRGPFTGELFF	TGCGCCAGCCACTCGGACAGGGGGCCTTTCACCGGGGAGCTGTTTTTT
NA	NA	TRBV19	TRBJ1-1	CASSMGQNTEAFF	TGTGCCAGTAGTATGGGCCAGAACACTGAAGCTTTCTTT
NA	once	TRBV10-1	TRBJ2-1	CASSGRDRADEQFF	TGCGCCAGCAGTGGCCGGGACCGGGCGGATGAGCAGTTCTTC
TRBD2	NA	TRBV7-2	TRBJ2-1	CASSLVGTSGGEQFF	TGTGCCAGCAGCTTAGTGGGTACTAGCGGGGGTGAGCAGTTCTTC
NA	NA	TRBV2	TRBJ2-1	CASSDGGPDNEQFF	TGTGCCAGCAGTGACGGGGGGCCGGACAATGAGCAGTTCTTC
TRBD1	NA	TRBV18	TRBJ1-2	CASSRDREGYTF	TGTGCCAGCTCACGGGACAGGGAAGGCTACACCTTC
NA	NA	TRBV5-8	TRBJ1-1	CASSTTHPNTEAFF	TGTGCCAGCAGTACGACCCACCCGAACACTGAAGCTTTCTTT
NA	NA	TRBV2	TRBJ1-5	CASSGGEHRPNQPQHF	TGTGCCAGCAGTGGGGGAGAGCACAGGCCTAATCAGCCCCAGCATTTT
TRBD1	NA	TRBV6-6	TRBJ1-5	CASSLSHRQGQRQPQHF	TGTGCCAGCAGTCTGAGCCATCGACAGGGGCAAAGGCAGCCCCAGCATTTT
NA	once	TRBV18	TRBJ1-6	CASSSNRDSPLHF	TGTGCCAGCTCATCCAACAGGGATTCACCCCTCCACTTT
NA	NA	TRBV21-1	TRBJ1-2	CASSKEEGQLGGYTF	TGTGCCAGCAGCAAGGAAGAGGGTCAGTTGGGGGGCTACACCTTC
TRBD2	NA	TRBV9	TRBJ2-1	CASSVAGGSLGEQFF	TGTGCCAGCAGCGTAGCGGGGGGGAGCTTGGGTGAGCAGTTCTTC
NA	NA	TRBV18	TRBJ2-3	CASSPGAGYPDTQYF	TGTGCCAGCTCACCAGGGGCAGGGTATCCAGATACGCAGTATTTT
NA	NA	TRBV11-2	TRBJ2-3	CASSSGGDTQYF	TGTGCCAGCAGCTCGGGTGGAGATACGCAGTATTTT
NA	NA	TRBV5-6	TRBJ2-7	CASSLVGYEQYF	TGTGCCAGCAGCTTGGTGGGCTACGAGCAGTACTTC
NA	NA	TRBV6-2/TRBV6-3	TRBJ1-6	CASSTGDSPLHF	TGTGCCAGCAGTACAGGAGATTCACCCCTCCACTTT